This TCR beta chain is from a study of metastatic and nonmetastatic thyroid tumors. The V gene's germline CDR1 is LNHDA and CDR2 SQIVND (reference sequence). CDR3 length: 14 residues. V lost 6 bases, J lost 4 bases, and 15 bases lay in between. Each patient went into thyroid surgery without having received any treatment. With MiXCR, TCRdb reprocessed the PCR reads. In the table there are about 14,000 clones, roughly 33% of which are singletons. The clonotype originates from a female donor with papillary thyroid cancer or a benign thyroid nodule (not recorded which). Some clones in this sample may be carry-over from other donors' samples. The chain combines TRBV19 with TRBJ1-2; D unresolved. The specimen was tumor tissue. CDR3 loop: CASREAGSSYGYTF. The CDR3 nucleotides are TGTGCCAGTAGGGAGGCCGGCAGCAGCTATGGCTACACCTTC. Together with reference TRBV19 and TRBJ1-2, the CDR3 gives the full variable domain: DGGITQSPKYLFRKEGQNVTLSCEQNLNHDAMYWYRQDPGQGLRLIYYSQIVNDFQKGDIAEGYSVSREKKESFPLTVTSAQKNPTAFYLCASREAGSSYGYTFGSGTRLTVV.